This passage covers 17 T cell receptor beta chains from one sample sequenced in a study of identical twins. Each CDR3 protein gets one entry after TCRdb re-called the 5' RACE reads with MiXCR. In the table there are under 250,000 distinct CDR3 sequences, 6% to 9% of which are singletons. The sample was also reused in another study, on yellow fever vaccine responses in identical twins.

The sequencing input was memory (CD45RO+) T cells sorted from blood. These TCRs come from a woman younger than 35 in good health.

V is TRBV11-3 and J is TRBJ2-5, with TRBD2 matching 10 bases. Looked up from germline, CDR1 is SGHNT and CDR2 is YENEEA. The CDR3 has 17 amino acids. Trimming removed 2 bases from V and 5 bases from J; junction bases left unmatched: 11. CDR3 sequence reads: CASSLTPTSGRGETQYF. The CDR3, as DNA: TGTGCCAGCAGCTTAACGCCGACTAGCGGGCGAGGGGAGACCCAGTACTTC.

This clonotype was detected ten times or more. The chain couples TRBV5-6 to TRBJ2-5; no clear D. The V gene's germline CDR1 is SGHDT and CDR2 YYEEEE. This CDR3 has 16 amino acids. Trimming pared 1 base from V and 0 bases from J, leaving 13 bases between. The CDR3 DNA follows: TGTGCCAGCAGCTTGAGAATCAGCCGATACCAAGAGACCCAGTACTTC. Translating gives CASSLRISRYQETQYF.

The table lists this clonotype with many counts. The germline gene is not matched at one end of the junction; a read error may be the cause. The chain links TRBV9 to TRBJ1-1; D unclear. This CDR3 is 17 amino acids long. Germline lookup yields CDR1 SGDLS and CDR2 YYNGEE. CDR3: CASSVDVALGGNSEAFF. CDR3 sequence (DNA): TGTGCCAGCAGCGTAGACGTAGCTTTAGGAGGGAACAGTGAAGCTTTCTTT.

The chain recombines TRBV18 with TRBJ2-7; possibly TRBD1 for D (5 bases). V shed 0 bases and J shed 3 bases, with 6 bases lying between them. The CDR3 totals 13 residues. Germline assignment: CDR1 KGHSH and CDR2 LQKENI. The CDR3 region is CASSPPTVYEQYF. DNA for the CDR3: TGTGCCAGCTCACCACCGACAGTCTACGAGCAGTACTTC.

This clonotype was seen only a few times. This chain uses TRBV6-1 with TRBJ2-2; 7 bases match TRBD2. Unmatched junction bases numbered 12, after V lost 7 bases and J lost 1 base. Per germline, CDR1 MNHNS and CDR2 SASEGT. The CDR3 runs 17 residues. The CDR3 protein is CASTRRKASGNTGELFF. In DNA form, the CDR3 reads TGTGCCAGCACCCGCCGCAAGGCTAGCGGGAACACCGGGGAGCTGTTTTTT.

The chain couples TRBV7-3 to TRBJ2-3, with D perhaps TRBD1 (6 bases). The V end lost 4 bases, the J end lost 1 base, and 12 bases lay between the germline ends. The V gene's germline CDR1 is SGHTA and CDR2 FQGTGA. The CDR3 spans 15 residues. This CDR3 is CASSSSGGRTDTQYF. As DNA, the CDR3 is TGTGCCAGCAGCTCAAGTGGGGGCCGCACAGATACGCAGTATTTT.

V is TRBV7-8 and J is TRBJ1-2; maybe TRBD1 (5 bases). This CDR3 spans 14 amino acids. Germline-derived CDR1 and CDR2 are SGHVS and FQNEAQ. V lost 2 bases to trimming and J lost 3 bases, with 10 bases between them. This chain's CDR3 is CASSLRGIDYGYTF. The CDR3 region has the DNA TGTGCCAGCAGCTTAAGGGGTATCGACTATGGCTACACCTTC.

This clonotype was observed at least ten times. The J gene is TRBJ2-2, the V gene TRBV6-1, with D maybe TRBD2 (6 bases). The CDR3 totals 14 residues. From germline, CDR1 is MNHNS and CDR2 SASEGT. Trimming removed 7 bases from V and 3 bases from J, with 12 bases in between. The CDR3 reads CASTGPGDTGELFF. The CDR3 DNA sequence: TGTGCCAGCACGGGTCCGGGAGACACCGGGGAGCTGTTTTTT.

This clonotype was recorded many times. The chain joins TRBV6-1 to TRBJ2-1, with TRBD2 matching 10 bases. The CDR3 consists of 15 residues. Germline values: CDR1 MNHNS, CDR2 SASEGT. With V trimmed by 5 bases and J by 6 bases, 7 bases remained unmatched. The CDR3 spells CASSKLAGSVNEQFF. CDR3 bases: TGTGCCAGCAGTAAACTAGCGGGATCTGTCAATGAGCAGTTCTTC.

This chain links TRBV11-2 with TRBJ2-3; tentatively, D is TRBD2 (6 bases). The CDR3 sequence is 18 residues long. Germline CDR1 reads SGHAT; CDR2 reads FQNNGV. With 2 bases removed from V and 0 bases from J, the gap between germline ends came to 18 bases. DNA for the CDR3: TGTGCCAGCAGCTTAAGTCGGACGGGGGTACCTAGCACAGATACGCAGTATTTT. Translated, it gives CASSLSRTGVPSTDTQYF.

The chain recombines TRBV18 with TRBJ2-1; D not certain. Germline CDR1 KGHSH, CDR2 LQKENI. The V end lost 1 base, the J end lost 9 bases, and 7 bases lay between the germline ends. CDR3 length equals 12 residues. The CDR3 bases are TGTGCCAGCTCACCACGAGCTGGTGAGCAGTTCTTC. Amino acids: CASSPRAGEQFF.

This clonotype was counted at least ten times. This CDR3 is CASSSTRAQDEQFF. The DNA for the CDR3 is TGTGCCAGCAGCTCGACTCGGGCACAGGATGAGCAGTTCTTC. The chain joins TRBV7-2 to TRBJ2-1, with D perhaps TRBD1 (5 bases). The V gene's germline CDR1 is SGHTA and CDR2 FQGNSA. The CDR3 is made up of 14 amino acids. Trimming removed 4 bases from V and 8 bases from J, with 15 bases in between.

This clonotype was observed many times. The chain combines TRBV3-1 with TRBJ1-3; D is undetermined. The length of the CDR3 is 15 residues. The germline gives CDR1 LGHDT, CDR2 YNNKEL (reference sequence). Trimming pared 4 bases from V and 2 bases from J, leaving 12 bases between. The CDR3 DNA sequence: TGTGCCAGCAGCCGTGGCGTTTTTACTGGAAACACCATATATTTT. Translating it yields CASSRGVFTGNTIYF.

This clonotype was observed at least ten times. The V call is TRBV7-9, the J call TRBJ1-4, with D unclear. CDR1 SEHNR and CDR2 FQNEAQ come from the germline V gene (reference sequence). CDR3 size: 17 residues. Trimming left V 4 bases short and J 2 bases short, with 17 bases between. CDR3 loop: CASSSYSIDFTNEKLFF. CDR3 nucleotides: TGTGCCAGCAGCTCCTACTCTATCGACTTTACTAATGAAAAACTGTTTTTT. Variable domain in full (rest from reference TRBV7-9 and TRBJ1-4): DTGVSQNPRHKITKRGQNVTFRCDPISEHNRLYWYRQTLGQGPEFLTYFQNEAQLEKSRLLSDRFSAERPKGSFSTLEIQRTEQGDSAMYLCASSSYSIDFTNEKLFFGSGTQLSVL.

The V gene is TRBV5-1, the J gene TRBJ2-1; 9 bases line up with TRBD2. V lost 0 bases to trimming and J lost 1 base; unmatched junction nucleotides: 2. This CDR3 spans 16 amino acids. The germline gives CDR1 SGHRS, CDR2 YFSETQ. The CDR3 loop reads CASSLEGLASYNEQFF. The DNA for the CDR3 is TGCGCCAGCAGCTTGGAGGGACTAGCATCCTACAATGAGCAGTTCTTC.

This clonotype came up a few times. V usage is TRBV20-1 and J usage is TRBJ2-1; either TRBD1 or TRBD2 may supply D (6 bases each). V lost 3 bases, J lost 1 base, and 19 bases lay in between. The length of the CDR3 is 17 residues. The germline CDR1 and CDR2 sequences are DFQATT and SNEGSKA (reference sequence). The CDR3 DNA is TGCAGTGCTAGGGACAGTAGGGTAGCGGAATCCTACAATGAGCAGTTCTTC. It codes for CSARDSRVAESYNEQFF.

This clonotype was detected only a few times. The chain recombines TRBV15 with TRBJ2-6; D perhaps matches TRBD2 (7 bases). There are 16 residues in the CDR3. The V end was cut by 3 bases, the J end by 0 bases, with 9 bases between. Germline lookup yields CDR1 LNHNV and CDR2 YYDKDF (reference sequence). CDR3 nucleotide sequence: TGTGCCACCAGCAGGAGGGGGGGCTCTGGGGCCAACGTCCTGACTTTC. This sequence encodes CATSRRGGSGANVLTF.